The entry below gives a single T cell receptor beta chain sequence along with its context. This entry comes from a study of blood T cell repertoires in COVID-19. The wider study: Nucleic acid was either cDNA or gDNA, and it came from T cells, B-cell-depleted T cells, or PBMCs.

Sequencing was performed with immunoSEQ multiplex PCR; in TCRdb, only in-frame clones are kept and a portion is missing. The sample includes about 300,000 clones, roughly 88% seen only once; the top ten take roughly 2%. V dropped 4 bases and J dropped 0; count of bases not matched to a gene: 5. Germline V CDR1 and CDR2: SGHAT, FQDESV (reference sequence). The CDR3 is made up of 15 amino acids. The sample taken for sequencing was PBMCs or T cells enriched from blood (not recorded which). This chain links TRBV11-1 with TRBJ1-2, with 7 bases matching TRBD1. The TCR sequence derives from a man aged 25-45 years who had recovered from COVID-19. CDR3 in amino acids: CASSSYRGPNYGYTF. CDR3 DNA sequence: TGTGCCAGCAGCTCATACAGGGGTCCTAACTATGGCTACACCTTC.